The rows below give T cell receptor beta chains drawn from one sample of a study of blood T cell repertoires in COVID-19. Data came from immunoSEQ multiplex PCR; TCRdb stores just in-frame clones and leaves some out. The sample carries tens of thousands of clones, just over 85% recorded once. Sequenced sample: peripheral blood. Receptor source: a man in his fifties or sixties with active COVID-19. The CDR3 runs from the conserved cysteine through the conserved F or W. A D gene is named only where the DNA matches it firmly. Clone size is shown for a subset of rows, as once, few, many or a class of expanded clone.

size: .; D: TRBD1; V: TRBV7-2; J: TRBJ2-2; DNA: TGTGCCAGCAGCCCGGGACAGGGGTTAACCGGGGAGCTGTTTTTT; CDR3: CASSPGQGLTGELFF
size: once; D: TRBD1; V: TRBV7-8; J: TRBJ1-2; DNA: TGTGCCAGCAGCTTAGAAACAGGGGACTATGGCTACACCTTC; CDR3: CASSLETGDYGYTF
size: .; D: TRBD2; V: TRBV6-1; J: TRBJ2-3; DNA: TGTGCCAGCAGTGAGATAGCGGGGGGAACCACAGATACGCAGTATTTT; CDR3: CASSEIAGGTTDTQYF
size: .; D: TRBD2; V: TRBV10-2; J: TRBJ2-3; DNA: TGCGCCAGCAGCGAGCAACTGGCGGGGGGGGACACGCAGTATTTT; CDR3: CASSEQLAGGDTQYF
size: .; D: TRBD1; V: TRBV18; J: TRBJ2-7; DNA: TGTGCCAGCTCACCATCGCCCCCGGGACAGGGACCCTACGAGCAGTACTTC; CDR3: CASSPSPPGQGPYEQYF
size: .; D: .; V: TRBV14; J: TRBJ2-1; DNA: TGTGCCAGCAGCCAAGTCCTTGAGCAGTTCTTC; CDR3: CASSQVLEQFF
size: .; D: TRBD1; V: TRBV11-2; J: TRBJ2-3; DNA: TGTGCCAGCAGCTTAGGTCGGGACAGGGGGTGGGTAGATACGCAGTATTTT; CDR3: CASSLGRDRGWVDTQYF
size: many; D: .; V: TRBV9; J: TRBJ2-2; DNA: TGTGCCAGCAGCGTAGGGGTGGAGGTCACCGGGGAGCTGTTTTTT; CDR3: CASSVGVEVTGELFF
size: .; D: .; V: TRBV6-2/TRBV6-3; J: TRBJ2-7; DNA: TGTGCCAGCAGCCCTGCTAGGGAGCAGTACTTC; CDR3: CASSPAREQYF
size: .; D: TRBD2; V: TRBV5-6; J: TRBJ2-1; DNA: TGTGCCAGCAGTTGGACTAGCGGGGGACTCAATGAGCAGTTCTTC; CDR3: CASSWTSGGLNEQFF
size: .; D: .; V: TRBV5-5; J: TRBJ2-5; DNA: TGTGCCAGCAGCTTGGCGGTGGGGTGGGGGCGAGAGACCCAGTACTTC; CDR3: CASSLAVGWGRETQYF
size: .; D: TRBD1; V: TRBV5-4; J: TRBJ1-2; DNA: TGTGCCAGCAGCCCCCGGGACAGGGCTCCCCGTGGCTACACCTTC; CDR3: CASSPRDRAPRGYTF
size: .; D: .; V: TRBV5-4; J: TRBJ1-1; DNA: TGTGCCAGCAGCCCGGGACAGAACACTGAAGCTTTCTTT; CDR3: CASSPGQNTEAFF
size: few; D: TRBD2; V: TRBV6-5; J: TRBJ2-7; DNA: TGTGCCAGCAGTTCCGCGGGGGGGGGCTCCTACGAGCAGTACTTC; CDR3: CASSSAGGGSYEQYF
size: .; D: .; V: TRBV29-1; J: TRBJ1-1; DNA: TGCAGCGTCCTAACCCCTGAAGCTTTCTTT; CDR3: CSVLTPEAFF
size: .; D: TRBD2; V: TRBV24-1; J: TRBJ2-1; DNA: TGTGCCACCAGTGACCGACTAGCGGACAATGAGCAGTTCTTC; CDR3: CATSDRLADNEQFF
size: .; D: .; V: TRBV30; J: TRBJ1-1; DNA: TGTGCCTGGAACCCAACAGGCACTGAAGCTTTCTTT; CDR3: CAWNPTGTEAFF
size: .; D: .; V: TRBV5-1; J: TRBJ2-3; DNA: TGCGCCAGCAGCTTGGACGGGCTAGCCTCCACAGATACGCAGTATTTT; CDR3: CASSLDGLASTDTQYF
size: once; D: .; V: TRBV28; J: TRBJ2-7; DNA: TGTGCCAGCAGTTTATTACAGGGTGAGCAGTACTTC; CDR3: CASSLLQGEQYF
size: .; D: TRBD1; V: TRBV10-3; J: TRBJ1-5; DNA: TGTGCCATCAGTATAGGACAGGGTGGCAATCAGCCCCAGCATTTT; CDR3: CAISIGQGGNQPQHF
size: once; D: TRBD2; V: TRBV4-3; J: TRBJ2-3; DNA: TGCGCCAGCAGCCCGACCGGGGGGGGGACAGATACGCAGTATTTT; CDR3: CASSPTGGGTDTQYF
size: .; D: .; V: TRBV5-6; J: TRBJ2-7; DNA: TGTGCCAGCAGCTTCGGGACAGGCGGGGGTTACTACGAGCAGTACTTC; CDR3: CASSFGTGGGYYEQYF
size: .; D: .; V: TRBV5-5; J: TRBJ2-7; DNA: TGTGCCAGCAGCTTGGGGGTGACAGGTTCCGCCTACGAGCAGTACTTC; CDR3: CASSLGVTGSAYEQYF
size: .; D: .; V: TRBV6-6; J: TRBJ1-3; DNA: TGTGCCAGCAGCCTGGCAGGGGTTGGAAACACCATATATTTT; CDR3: CASSLAGVGNTIYF
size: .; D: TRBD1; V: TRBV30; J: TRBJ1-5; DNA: TGTGCCTGGGGACAGGGGGACCAGCCCCAGCATTTT; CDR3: CAWGQGDQPQHF
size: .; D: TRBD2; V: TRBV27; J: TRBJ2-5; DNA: TGTGCCAGCGGTTACACTAGCGGTCCTCAAGAGACCCAGTACTTC; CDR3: CASGYTSGPQETQYF
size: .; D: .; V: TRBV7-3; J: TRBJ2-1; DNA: TGTGCCAGCAGCCTATCCAGGGGAAATGAGCAGTTCTTC; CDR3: CASSLSRGNEQFF
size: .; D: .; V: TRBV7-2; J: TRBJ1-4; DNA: TGTGCCAGCAGCTTAGGCCGAAACAGTGAAAAACTGTTTTTT; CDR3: CASSLGRNSEKLFF
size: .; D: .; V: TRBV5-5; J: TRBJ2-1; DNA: TGTGCCAGCAGCTTGGGGACTCTTAGACCACAGAATGAGCAGTTCTTC; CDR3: CASSLGTLRPQNEQFF
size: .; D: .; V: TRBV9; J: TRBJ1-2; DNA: TGTGCCAGCTCTGCGTCGGGGATAGCTAACTATGGCTACACCTTC; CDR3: CASSASGIANYGYTF
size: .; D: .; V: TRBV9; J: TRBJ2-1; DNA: TGTGCCAGCAGCGTAGTCGAGCACAATGAGCAGTTCTTC; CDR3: CASSVVEHNEQFF
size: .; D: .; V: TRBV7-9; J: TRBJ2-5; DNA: TGTGCCAGCAGCTTCGGTAGCCGTGAGACCCAGTACTTC; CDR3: CASSFGSRETQYF
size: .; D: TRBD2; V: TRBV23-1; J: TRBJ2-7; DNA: TGCGCCAGCATCCTAGGAGAGCGGGGGCCCTGGGAGCAGTACTTC; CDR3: CASILGERGPWEQYF
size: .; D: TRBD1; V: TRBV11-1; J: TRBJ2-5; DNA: TGTGCCAGCAGCAGCCAGGGGGACCAGGGGGACGAGACCCAGTACTTC; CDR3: CASSSQGDQGDETQYF
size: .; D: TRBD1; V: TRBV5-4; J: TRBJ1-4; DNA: TGTGCCAGCAGCTTTACCGGGACAGGGAATGAAAAACTGTTTTTT; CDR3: CASSFTGTGNEKLFF
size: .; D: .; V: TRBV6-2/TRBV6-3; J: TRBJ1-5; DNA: TGTGCCAGCAGTTACATCCGGGGGGTCAGCAATCAGCCCCAGCATTTT; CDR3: CASSYIRGVSNQPQHF
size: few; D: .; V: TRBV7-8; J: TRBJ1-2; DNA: TGTGCCAGCAGCTTAAAACGTGTGGCCGATAACTATGGCTACACCTTC; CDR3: CASSLKRVADNYGYTF
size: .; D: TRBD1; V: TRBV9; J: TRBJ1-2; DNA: TGTGCCAGCAGTGACTCTCGACAGGGGCTGGATGGCTACACCTTC; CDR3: CASSDSRQGLDGYTF
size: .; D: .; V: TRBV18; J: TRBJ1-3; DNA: TGTGCCAGCTCACCACGCACTGCTGGAAACACCATATATTTT; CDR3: CASSPRTAGNTIYF
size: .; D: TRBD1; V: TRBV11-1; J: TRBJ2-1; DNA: TGTGCCAGCAGCTTAGGGGGACAGGGGTGGGAGCAGTTCTTC; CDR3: CASSLGGQGWEQFF
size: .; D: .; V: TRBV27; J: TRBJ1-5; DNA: TGTGCCAGCAGTTTAGCAGGGAAAAATCAGCCCCAGCATTTT; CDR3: CASSLAGKNQPQHF